Listed below are T cell receptor beta chains from one sample, sequenced in a study of T cell changes during pregnancy in multiple sclerosis. The data were produced by immunoSEQ multiplex PCR, yet TCRdb's version contains in-frame clones alone and is incomplete. The sample holds 75,000 to 100,000 clones, roughly 91% seen once. The input for sequencing was peripheral blood, taken after pregnancy. The receptors derive from a female donor in good health, enrolled as a control in a pregnancy study. Each CDR3 is given without its conserved first and last residue.

CDR3 protein: ASSVDRGTEAF
V gene: TRBV27
J gene: TRBJ1-1

CDR3 protein: ASSLMRGNQPQH
V gene: TRBV28
J gene: TRBJ1-5

CDR3 protein: ASSLGSGGETQY
V gene: TRBV7-9
J gene: TRBJ2-5

CDR3 protein: ASSLGGGPYNEQF
V gene: TRBV5-8
J gene: TRBJ2-1

CDR3 protein: ASSSGQVNSPLH
V gene: TRBV27
J gene: TRBJ1-6

CDR3 protein: ASSSTSGGASEQF
V gene: TRBV5-1
J gene: TRBJ2-1

CDR3 protein: ASSLGTGSRNTEAF
V gene: TRBV7-6
J gene: TRBJ1-1

CDR3 protein: AWSVLVGRWNTIY
V gene: TRBV30
J gene: TRBJ1-3

CDR3 protein: SVEDTGGRYGYT
V gene: TRBV29-1
J gene: TRBJ1-2

CDR3 protein: ASRQDSYTEAF
V gene: TRBV28
J gene: TRBJ1-1

CDR3 protein: ASSGGDRPGNTIY
V gene: TRBV6-1
J gene: TRBJ1-3

CDR3 protein: SVSDDMTSGGYNEQF
V gene: TRBV29-1
J gene: TRBJ2-1

CDR3 protein: ASSWDRVNEKLF
V gene: TRBV4-2
J gene: TRBJ1-4

CDR3 protein: SARRGSDQY
V gene: TRBV20-1
J gene: TRBJ2-4

CDR3 protein: ASSRDYGESYTQY
V gene: TRBV2
J gene: TRBJ2-3

CDR3 protein: ASSQEASGGTGSKNIQY
V gene: TRBV4-1
J gene: TRBJ2-4

CDR3 protein: ASSYRGPMNTEAF
V gene: TRBV6-5
J gene: TRBJ1-1

CDR3 protein: ASILRSGNTEAF
V gene: TRBV7-2
J gene: TRBJ1-1

CDR3 protein: ASSRQGANTGELF
V gene: TRBV11-3
J gene: TRBJ2-2

CDR3 protein: ASSSDGTGSTDTQY
V gene: TRBV7-8
J gene: TRBJ2-3

CDR3 protein: ASSLYGTDYEQY
V gene: TRBV5-4
J gene: TRBJ2-7

CDR3 protein: ASSAGPYNSPLH
V gene: TRBV7-2
J gene: TRBJ1-6

CDR3 protein: ASSDRTAGDTQY
V gene: TRBV6-5
J gene: TRBJ2-3

CDR3 protein: SALQGSDNEQF
V gene: TRBV29-1
J gene: TRBJ2-1

CDR3 protein: ASSLSVQLSGKAF
V gene: TRBV5-8
J gene: TRBJ1-1

CDR3 protein: ASSTYSGTLMNTEAF
V gene: TRBV19
J gene: TRBJ1-1

CDR3 protein: ASSLPFLAGLTDTQY
V gene: TRBV7-2
J gene: TRBJ2-3

CDR3 protein: ASSLSTNLFYGYT
V gene: TRBV27
J gene: TRBJ1-2

CDR3 protein: ASSNTIRGTGKLF
V gene: TRBV19
J gene: TRBJ1-4

CDR3 protein: ASSLFRGNQPQH
V gene: TRBV5-6
J gene: TRBJ1-5

CDR3 protein: ASSINRGATGNEQF
V gene: TRBV7-3
J gene: TRBJ2-1

CDR3 protein: ASSFDSSSGANVLT
V gene: TRBV7-2
J gene: TRBJ2-6

CDR3 protein: ASSPRDRVTDTQY
V gene: TRBV4-3
J gene: TRBJ2-3

CDR3 protein: ASSVRDRGEKLF
V gene: TRBV19
J gene: TRBJ1-4

CDR3 protein: ASSRIAVGQETQY
V gene: TRBV2
J gene: TRBJ2-5

CDR3 protein: ASGLGAQYEQY
V gene: TRBV5-1
J gene: TRBJ2-7

CDR3 protein: ASSSPSGGGTDTQY
V gene: TRBV7-2
J gene: TRBJ2-3

CDR3 protein: ASRQGDSSYNEQF
V gene: TRBV9
J gene: TRBJ2-1

CDR3 protein: ASSPPTPGQLNGYT
V gene: TRBV4-1
J gene: TRBJ1-2

CDR3 protein: ASSDPQGEPLEKLF
V gene: TRBV6-4
J gene: TRBJ1-4

CDR3 protein: ASSSGTGSSYEQY
V gene: TRBV4-3
J gene: TRBJ2-7

CDR3 protein: ANSAGGYTEAF
V gene: TRBV28
J gene: TRBJ1-1

CDR3 protein: ASKRLQGINSNQPQH
V gene: TRBV2
J gene: TRBJ1-5

CDR3 protein: ASSHHRENTEAF
V gene: TRBV27
J gene: TRBJ1-1

CDR3 protein: ASSPRGDEQF
V gene: TRBV11-2
J gene: TRBJ2-1

CDR3 protein: ASGSTGSYKT
V gene: TRBV12-5
J gene: TRBJ1-2

CDR3 protein: ASSLPGGPYGYT
V gene: TRBV28
J gene: TRBJ1-2

CDR3 protein: ASSEGKWSQGETQY
V gene: TRBV6-1
J gene: TRBJ2-5

CDR3 protein: AISESNLGPENTEAF
V gene: TRBV10-3
J gene: TRBJ1-1

CDR3 protein: ASSHRDTYSNQPQH
V gene: TRBV2
J gene: TRBJ1-5

CDR3 protein: SGGEDRDCT
V gene: TRBV29-1
J gene: TRBJ1-2

CDR3 protein: AGIATQETQY
V gene: TRBV9
J gene: TRBJ2-5

CDR3 protein: ASSLGGLAGDTDTQY
V gene: TRBV7-9
J gene: TRBJ2-3

CDR3 protein: ASSPGGGTYGYT
V gene: TRBV6-5
J gene: TRBJ1-2

CDR3 protein: ASRERGQNTGELF
V gene: TRBV19
J gene: TRBJ2-2

CDR3 protein: ASRDDSFSTGELF
V gene: TRBV7-6
J gene: TRBJ2-2

CDR3 protein: ASSFGGASSTDTQY
V gene: TRBV7-2
J gene: TRBJ2-3

CDR3 protein: ASSLVSTADTQY
V gene: TRBV7-2
J gene: TRBJ2-3

CDR3 protein: ASSLAPRGRSNTEAF
V gene: TRBV5-1
J gene: TRBJ1-1

CDR3 protein: ASSFNRDSRGNTIY
V gene: TRBV6-5
J gene: TRBJ1-3